This T cell receptor beta chain was documented in a study of technical replicates of blood from a few donors (dated by TCRdb to about 2017). The CDR3 goes from the cysteine to the phenylalanine over 14 residues. Only the CDR3 region is kept as DNA, spanning 42 bases read in frame from base 1. CDR1 and CDR2 (SGHNT, YYREEE) derive from the germline V gene (reference sequence). The trim is 1 base for V and 5 bases for J, with a gap of 12 bases between the germline ends. On this clone: Its antigen has not been determined. Per-nucleotide qualities are absent, and no much larger clonotype sits a single base away.

Library construction relied on the immunoSEQ multiplex PCR assay. Entries here come from immuneACCESS through TCRdb and include only in-frame sequences with V and J called. Some clones fail to appear in such tables; in the studies checked, an unresolved V gene covers under half of the shortfall, and the cause of the remainder is unknown. For this sample there are just under 60,000 clones; 90% to 95% appear just once. The ten largest clones take up about 3.9% of the sample. Input material: PBMCs. This TCR was recovered from a human donor in good health. Some clones in this sample may be carry-over from other donors' samples. The chain is assembled from TRBV5-4 and TRBJ2-5; a confident D gene designation cannot be given. The DNA sequence follows: TGTGCCAGCAGCTTGCAGGCGACCCGGGAGACCCAGTACTTC. The translation is CASSLQATRETQYF.